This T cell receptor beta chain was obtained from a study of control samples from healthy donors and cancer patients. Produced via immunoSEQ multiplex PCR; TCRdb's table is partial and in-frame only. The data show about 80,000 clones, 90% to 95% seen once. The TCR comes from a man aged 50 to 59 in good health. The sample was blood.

This CDR3 is CASSSGAQTPQAFF. CDR3 bases: TGTGCCAGCAGCTCCGGGGCGCAAACCCCCCAGGCTTTCTTT. This rearrangement joins TRBV6-5 to TRBJ1-1, with a weak D call TRBD1 (5 bases). V was clipped by 6 bases and J by 11 bases, with 22 bases between them. Germline V CDR1 and CDR2: MNHEY, SVGAGI. The CDR3 spans 14 residues.